Each of the 20 T cell receptor beta chains below was sequenced from the same sample in a study of early T cells in non-severe SARS-CoV-2 infection. A single record per CDR3 protein comes from TCRdb applying MiXCR to the 5' RACE reads. The repertoire holds 60,000 to 70,000 distinct CDR3 sequences, 4.5% to 7.5% seen once, with roughly 3.5% in the top ten. The starting material was whole blood, obtained at baseline. The receptors originated from an adult who was a healthcare worker with PCR-confirmed SARS-CoV-2 infection or an uninfected control (not recorded which).

This clonotype was seen ten or more times. The chain employs TRBV28 and TRBJ2-2, with D perhaps given as TRBD1 or TRBD2 (7 bases each). The germline V and J ends were trimmed by 5 bases and 7 bases, with 20 bases remaining between them. The CDR3 covers 16 residues. Germline-derived CDR1 and CDR2 are MDHEN and SYDVKM. CDR3 in amino acids: CASSPHSTGTIGELFF. In DNA form, the CDR3 reads TGTGCCAGCAGTCCGCATTCGACAGGGACTATCGGGGAGCTGTTTTTT.

This clonotype was recorded many times. The chain is built from TRBV5-6 and TRBJ2-7; possible D gene TRBD2, 6 bases. V dropped 0 bases and J dropped 5 bases, with 21 bases sitting between them. Germline CDR1 and CDR2: SGHDT and YYEEEE. The CDR3 extends over 17 amino acids. Here the CDR3 reads CASSLDRDSLTRHEQYF. The CDR3 DNA sequence: TGTGCCAGCAGCTTGGACCGGGACTCTCTTACAAGACACGAGCAGTACTTC.

In its sample, this clonotype was seen many times. The V gene is TRBV4-1, the J gene TRBJ2-1; D is perhaps TRBD2 (6 bases). Trimming removed 6 bases from V and 4 bases from J, with 22 bases in between. Germline values: CDR1 MGHRA, CDR2 YSYEKL. This CDR3 has 17 residues. The CDR3 is CASSPGAFGGLYNEQFF. The CDR3 DNA reads as TGCGCCAGCAGTCCTGGTGCGTTCGGGGGATTGTACAATGAGCAGTTCTTC.

In its sample, this clonotype was seen many times. The chain employs TRBV5-1 and TRBJ2-1; D is unresolved. Germline-derived CDR1 and CDR2 are SGHRS and YFSETQ. Trimming left V 2 bases short and J 1 base short, with 10 bases between. The CDR3 loop spans 15 amino acids. The CDR3 spells CASSFGTSSYNEQFF. CDR3 nucleotides: TGCGCCAGCAGCTTCGGCACCTCTTCCTACAATGAGCAGTTCTTC.

This clonotype was picked up many times. The V call is TRBV6-1, the J call TRBJ2-1, with a tentative D call TRBD1 (6 bases). This CDR3 is 12 amino acids long. The germline V and J ends were trimmed by 8 bases and 6 bases, with 11 bases remaining between them. The germline gives CDR1 MNHNS, CDR2 SASEGT. This CDR3 is CASLQGTNEQFF. The CDR3, as DNA: TGTGCCAGCTTACAGGGAACCAATGAGCAGTTCTTC.

V gene TRBV9 combines with J gene TRBJ2-1; 9 bases agree with TRBD2. Germline CDR1 is SGDLS and CDR2 is YYNGEE. J gave up 8 bases and V 0 bases, and 6 bases lay outside the gene matches. The CDR3 sequence is 15 residues long. This CDR3 reads CASSVEASGTHEQFF. The CDR3 bases are TGTGCCAGCAGCGTAGAGGCTAGCGGGACCCATGAGCAGTTCTTC.

This clonotype was detected only a few times. The J gene is TRBJ1-1, the V gene TRBV20-1; perhaps TRBD1 as D (6 bases). The germline CDR1 and CDR2 sequences are DFQATT and SNEGSKA (reference sequence). The CDR3 is made up of 16 amino acids. Trimming shortened V by 6 bases and J by 5 bases, and 25 bases separated the two germline ends. The CDR3 reads CSATGGHRVEGTEAFF. CDR3 nucleotide sequence: TGCAGTGCCACCGGGGGACACAGGGTAGAAGGAACTGAAGCTTTCTTT.

The chain links TRBV12-3 or TRBV12-4 to TRBJ1-5; 7 positions match TRBD1. Losses at the gene ends were 5 bases for V and 2 bases for J; bases not matched to a gene: 3. There are 14 residues in the CDR3. The CDR3 spells CASSPDRGNQPQHF. The CDR3 DNA reads as TGTGCCAGCAGTCCAGACAGGGGCAATCAGCCCCAGCATTTT.

Points on this clonotype: An end of the junction differs from the germline gene, which may be a read error. The CDR3 sequence: CASSYSYGDQGHEHYF. CDR3 bases: TGTGCCAGCAGTTACTCGTACGGGGACCAGGGCCACGAGCATTACTTC. The V call is TRBV27, the J call TRBJ2-7; D tentatively reads TRBD1 or TRBD2 (5 bases each). This CDR3 contains 16 residues. Germline CDR1 reads MNHEY; CDR2 reads SMNVEV (reference sequence).

This clonotype was counted many times. The germline gene is not matched at one end of the junction; a read error may be the cause. The chain couples TRBV7-9 to TRBJ2-1; weak D call: TRBD2 (5 bases). This CDR3 has 12 residues. The germline CDR1 and CDR2 sequences are SEHNR and FQNEAQ (reference sequence). This CDR3 is CASSLEDSRLIF. The CDR3 nucleotides are TGTGCCAGCAGCTTAGAGGACTCCCGACTTATCTTC.

This clonotype occurred a few times. This chain connects TRBV28 to TRBJ1-5; a possible D gene is TRBD1 (5 bases). Per the germline V gene, CDR1 is MDHEN and CDR2 is SYDVKM. This CDR3 region has 16 residues. V was shortened by 2 bases and J by 4 bases, with 15 bases between the two germline ends. CDR3 sequence reads: CASSLIGRQINQPQHF. The CDR3 DNA reads as TGTGCCAGCAGTTTAATTGGACGACAGATAAATCAGCCCCAGCATTTT.

This clonotype has more than one count but fewer than ten. V and J are TRBV20-1 and TRBJ2-7; tentative D call: TRBD2 (5 bases). This CDR3 comprises 12 residues. V lost 6 bases to trimming and J lost 2 bases, with 11 bases between them. From germline, CDR1 is DFQATT and CDR2 SNEGSKA (reference sequence). CDR3 nucleotides: TGCAGTGCACGGACTGAAACCTACGAGCAGTACTTC. It specifies CSARTETYEQYF.

This clonotype was found many times. J is TRBJ1-2 and V is TRBV24-1, with 10 bases fitting TRBD1. There are 13 residues in the CDR3. CDR1 is KGHDR and CDR2 is SFDVKD in the germline V gene. After removal of 6 bases from V and 8 bases from J, the junction contained 5 bases not matched to a gene. DNA of the CDR3: TGTGCCACCAGTTACGGGACAGGGGACGGCTACACCTTC. Translating it yields CATSYGTGDGYTF.

This clonotype was counted many times. The genes are TRBV13 and TRBJ2-3; 9 nucleotides match TRBD1. Per the germline V gene, CDR1 is PRHDT and CDR2 is FYEKMQ (reference sequence). This CDR3 region has 17 residues. Trimming removed 3 bases from V and 3 bases from J; junction bases left unmatched: 10. The CDR3 DNA follows: TGTGCCAGCAGCTTCGACCGGGACAGGGTAGTAACAGATACGCAGTATTTT. Its protein product is CASSFDRDRVVTDTQYF.

A few counts support this clonotype. This rearrangement joins TRBV12-3 or TRBV12-4 to TRBJ2-2; TRBD2 aligns across 14 bases. The CDR3 has 15 residues. V trimming: 6 bases; J trimming: 7 bases; junction bases outside the gene matches: 4. CDR3 loop: CASRGLAGEDGELFF. The CDR3 DNA sequence: TGTGCCAGCAGGGGACTAGCGGGAGAAGACGGGGAGCTGTTTTTT.

This clonotype was seen a few times. This chain joins TRBV11-2 and TRBJ1-5; possibly TRBD1 for D (5 bases). This CDR3 is built from 13 residues. CDR1 is SGHAT, CDR2 FQNNGV, per germline. V was trimmed by 8 bases and J by 4 bases, leaving 12 bases between them. The chain's CDR3 is CASATAENQPQHF. CDR3 coding DNA: TGTGCCAGCGCGACAGCCGAGAATCAGCCCCAGCATTTT.

This clonotype has at least ten counts. The rearrangement uses TRBV6-2 or TRBV6-3 and TRBJ2-7; a possible D gene is TRBD2 (5 bases). CDR1 is MNHEY and CDR2 is SVGEGT in the germline V gene. CDR3 length: 18 amino acids. V was clipped by 7 bases and J by 0 bases, with 25 bases between them. The CDR3 loop is CASTGRGRERISSYEQYF. The CDR3 nucleotides read TGTGCCAGCACCGGACGCGGACGGGAACGTATCAGCTCCTACGAGCAGTACTTC.

This clonotype was counted at least ten times. This chain connects TRBV9 to TRBJ1-3, with D perhaps TRBD1 (5 bases). The V end lost 0 bases, the J end lost 2 bases, and 15 bases lay between the germline ends. This CDR3 comprises 17 residues. Germline assignment: CDR1 SGDLS and CDR2 YYNGEE. CDR3 coding DNA: TGTGCCAGCAGCGTAGAAGAGGGACCGCGACCTGGAAACACCATATATTTT. It codes for CASSVEEGPRPGNTIYF.

This clonotype was counted at least ten times. The chain links TRBV29-1 to TRBJ2-7, with D hard to call. The CDR3 totals 13 residues. The germline CDR1 and CDR2 sequences are SQVTM and ANQGSEA. V dropped 3 bases and J dropped 3 bases, with 12 bases sitting between them. The CDR3 here is CSVDPLGNYEQYF. For the CDR3, the DNA is TGCAGCGTTGACCCCCTAGGAAACTACGAGCAGTACTTC.

This clonotype was detected many times. The chain is built from TRBV5-4 and TRBJ2-7; TRBD1 agrees at 10 bases. CDR1 SGHNT and CDR2 YYREEE come from the germline V gene (reference sequence). The length of the CDR3 is 14 residues. V dropped 3 bases and J dropped 3; count of bases not matched to a gene: 3. The CDR3 protein is CASSWGTGDYEQYF. The CDR3 bases are TGTGCCAGCAGCTGGGGGACAGGGGACTACGAGCAGTACTTC.